One TCR beta chain is described in this entry. One end of the junction is discordant with germline, which a read error may explain. These data originate in a study of shared clonotypes between healthy human individuals. Sorted-subset replicate PCRs used approximately 190 ng of genomic DNA. This amount corresponded to 30,000 to 35,000 T cell genomes. The data were produced by immunoSEQ multiplex PCR, yet TCRdb's version contains in-frame clones alone and is incomplete. This sample has about 1.5 million clones; 98% occur once, and the top ten carry about 0.45%. This TCR was sampled from a man in his thirties or forties in good health. Sequencing used naive CD4+ T cells sorted from blood. Subset meaning: CD45RA+ positively selected.

The CDR3 sequence: CASSAQGGDTIYF. DNA of the CDR3: TGTGCCAGCAGTGCACAGGGTGGAGACACCATATATTTT. J is TRBJ1-3 and V is TRBV2; weak D call: TRBD1 (6 bases). Germline V gene lookup returns CDR1 SNHLY and CDR2 FYNNEI. The CDR3 contains 13 residues. Full variable domain (outside the CDR3, taken from reference TRBV2 and TRBJ1-3): EPEVTQTPSHQVTQMGQEVILRCVPISNHLYFYWYRQILGQKVEFLVSFYNNEISEKSEIFDDQFSVERPDGSNFTLKIRSTKLEDSAMYFCASSAQGGDTIYFGEGSWLTVV.